This record concerns one T cell receptor beta chain sequence. Before the COVID-19 pandemic, during about 2010-2018, CD4+ T cells were taken from unexposed donors. The record originates from a study of CD4 T cells in relation to SARS-CoV-2 and coronaviruses. V lost 8 bases and J 0 bases, leaving 11 bases between the germline ends. This CDR3 is 15 amino acids long. Germline V lookup: CDR1 SGHAT, CDR2 FQNNGV. TCRdb keeps only in-frame clones here, not all; method: immunoSEQ multiplex PCR. The sample holds some 64,000 clones, approximately 94% seen once. The clonotype comes from a human donor in good health. The chain joins TRBV11-2 to TRBJ2-6, with D tentatively TRBD1 (5 bases). The specimen sequenced was naive CD4+ T cells from PBMCs. Regarding subset: naive CD4+ T cells isolated by negative enrichment. The DNA of the CDR3 is TGTGCCAGCGATCAGGACAACTCTGGGGCCAACGTCCTGACTTTC. It yields the protein CASDQDNSGANVLTF.